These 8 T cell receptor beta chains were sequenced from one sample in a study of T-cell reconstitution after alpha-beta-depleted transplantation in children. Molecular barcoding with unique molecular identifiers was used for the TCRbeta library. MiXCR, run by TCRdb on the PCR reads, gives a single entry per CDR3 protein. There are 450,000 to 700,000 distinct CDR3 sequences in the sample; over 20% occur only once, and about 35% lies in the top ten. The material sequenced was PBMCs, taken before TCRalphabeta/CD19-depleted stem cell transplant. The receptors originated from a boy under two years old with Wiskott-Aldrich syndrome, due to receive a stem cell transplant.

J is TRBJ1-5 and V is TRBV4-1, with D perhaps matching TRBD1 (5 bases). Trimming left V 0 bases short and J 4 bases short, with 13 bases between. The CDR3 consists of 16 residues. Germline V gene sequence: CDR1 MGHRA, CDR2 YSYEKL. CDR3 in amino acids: CASSQDPGLSNQPQHF. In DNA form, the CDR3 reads TGCGCCAGCAGCCAAGATCCAGGGTTAAGTAATCAGCCCCAGCATTTT.

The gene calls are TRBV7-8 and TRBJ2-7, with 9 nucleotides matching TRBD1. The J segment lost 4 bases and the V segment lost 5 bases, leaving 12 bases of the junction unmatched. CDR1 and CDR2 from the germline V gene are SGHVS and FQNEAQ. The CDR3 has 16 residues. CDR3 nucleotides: TGTGCCAGCAGCCCTATTGGGACAGGGAGAGGGTACGAGCAGTACTTC. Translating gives CASSPIGTGRGYEQYF.

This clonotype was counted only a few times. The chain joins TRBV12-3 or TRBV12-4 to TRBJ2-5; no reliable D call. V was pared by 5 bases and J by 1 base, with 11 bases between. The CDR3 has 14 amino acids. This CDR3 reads CASSPWRSQETQYF. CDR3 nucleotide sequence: TGTGCCAGCAGTCCCTGGCGGAGCCAAGAGACCCAGTACTTC.

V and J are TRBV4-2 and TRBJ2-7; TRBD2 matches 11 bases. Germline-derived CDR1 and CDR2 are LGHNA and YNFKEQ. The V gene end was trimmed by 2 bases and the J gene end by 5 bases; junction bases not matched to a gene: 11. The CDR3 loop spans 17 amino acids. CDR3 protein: CASSQPLTSGNPHEQYF. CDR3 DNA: TGTGCCAGCAGCCAACCCTTGACTAGCGGGAACCCCCACGAGCAGTACTTC.

CDR3 sequence: CASSLGQGVNEQFF. CDR3 sequence (DNA): TGCGCCAGCAGCTTGGGACAGGGGGTGAATGAGCAGTTCTTC. The rearrangement links TRBV5-1 to TRBJ2-1; TRBD1 matches 9 bases. V lost 0 bases, J lost 7 bases, and 2 bases stayed unmatched. The CDR3 loop spans 14 amino acids. CDR1 SGHRS and CDR2 YFSETQ come from the germline V gene.

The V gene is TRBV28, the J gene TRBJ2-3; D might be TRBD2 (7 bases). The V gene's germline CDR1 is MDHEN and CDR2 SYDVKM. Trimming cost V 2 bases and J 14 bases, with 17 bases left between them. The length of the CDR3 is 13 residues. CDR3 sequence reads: CASSLRGDYYSYF. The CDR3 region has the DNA TGTGCCAGCAGTTTAAGGGGGGACTATTATTCGTATTTT. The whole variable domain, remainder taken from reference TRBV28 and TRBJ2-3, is DVKVTQSSRYLVKRTGEKVFLECVQDMDHENMFWYRQDPGLGLRLIYFSYDVKMKEKGDIPEGYSVSREKKERFSLILESASTNQTSMYLCASSLRGDYYSYFGPGTRLTVL.

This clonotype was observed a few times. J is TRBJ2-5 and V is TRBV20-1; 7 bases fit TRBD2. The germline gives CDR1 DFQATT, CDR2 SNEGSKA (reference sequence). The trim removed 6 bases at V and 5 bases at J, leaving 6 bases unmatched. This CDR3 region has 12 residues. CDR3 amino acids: CSATGTMETQYF. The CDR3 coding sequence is TGCAGTGCGACGGGGACTATGGAGACCCAGTACTTC.

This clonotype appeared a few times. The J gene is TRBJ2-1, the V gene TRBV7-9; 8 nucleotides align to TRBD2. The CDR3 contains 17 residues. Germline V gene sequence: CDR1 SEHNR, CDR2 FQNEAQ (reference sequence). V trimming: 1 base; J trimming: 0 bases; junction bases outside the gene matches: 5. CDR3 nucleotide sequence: TGTGCCAGCAGCTTAGAGTTACTAGCGGCCTCCTACAATGAGCAGTTCTTC. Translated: CASSLELLAASYNEQFF. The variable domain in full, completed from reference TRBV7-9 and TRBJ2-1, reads DTGVSQNPRHKITKRGQNVTFRCDPISEHNRLYWYRQTLGQGPEFLTYFQNEAQLEKSRLLSDRFSAERPKGSFSTLEIQRTEQGDSAMYLCASSLELLAASYNEQFFGPGTRLTVL.